Described below is a single T cell receptor beta chain sequence and its context. The antigen remains unidentified. These data come from a study of T-cell reconstitution after alpha-beta-depleted transplantation in children. Points from the study as a whole: Fresh T-cell production supplied most of the T-cell counts and diversity seen one year after transplant.

V dropped 6 bases and J dropped 3 bases, with 29 bases sitting between them. The germline V gene has CDR1 LNHDA and CDR2 SQIVND (reference sequence). CDR3 length: 20 amino acids. Researchers prepared the TCRbeta library using unique molecular identifiers, the study reports. One entry per CDR3 protein results from TCRdb running MiXCR on the PCR reads. Of fewer than 550,000 distinct CDR3 sequences listed, around 10% are singletons. The chain joins TRBV19 to TRBJ1-4; D remains unclear. This sequence originates from a female patient aged 2-9 years who had a stem cell transplant for aplastic anemia, so the T cells may come from the graft donor. Sequencing was performed on PBMCs, mostly from graft donor cells, taken 180 days after TCRalphabeta/CD19-depleted stem cell transplant. CDR3 DNA sequence: TGTGCCAGTAGCCCGGGAGGTGGGCCGGGTGGGAGACCGGCTAATGAAAAACTGTTTTTT. Amino acid sequence: CASSPGGGPGGRPANEKLFF.